Listed below are T cell receptor beta chains from one sample, sequenced in a study of cytomegalovirus exposure and HLA in healthy donors. The data were produced by immunoSEQ multiplex PCR, yet TCRdb's version contains in-frame clones alone and is incomplete. The sample contains 100,000 to 150,000 clones, under 85% of which appear only once. Sequences were obtained from PBMCs. These receptors were obtained from a human donor in good health. CDR3s include the opening cysteine and the closing phenylalanine or tryptophan.

J,V,CDR3
TRBJ1-2,TRBV6-5,CASRSPGTGGRGYTF
TRBJ2-1,TRBV5-5,CASSSTTNEQFF
TRBJ2-5,TRBV29-1,CSVERLGGYQETQYF
TRBJ1-1,TRBV11-3,CASSLGAGTGAFF
TRBJ1-2,TRBV2,CASSVDERGGYTF
TRBJ2-3,TRBV2,CASSPLAGENTQYF
TRBJ1-2,TRBV27,CASSRGRTYGYTF
TRBJ2-7,TRBV20-1,CSAKTVYEQYF
TRBJ2-1,TRBV7-3,CASSFNGDNEQFF
TRBJ2-1,TRBV7-9,CASTLPLLNEQFF
TRBJ1-1,TRBV7-9,CASSPGTGGNTEAFF
TRBJ2-1,TRBV7-9,CASSSQRGSYNEQFF
TRBJ2-7,TRBV6-6,CASRDEGGGYEQYF
TRBJ2-7,TRBV5-5,CASSPTPGLAGPYEQYF
TRBJ2-3,TRBV2,CASREGQGRGTDTQYF
TRBJ1-5,TRBV27,CASSSWAALGPQHF
TRBJ2-2,TRBV29-1,CSVGRGDTGELFF
TRBJ2-2,TRBV27,CASSLPPGLAGDTGELFF
TRBJ1-2,TRBV5-6,CASSRWNYGYTF
TRBJ1-2,TRBV10-3,CAISMGGSNYGYTF
TRBJ1-2,TRBV2,CASSEDQGSGYTF
TRBJ2-2,TRBV7-9,CASSLGGTGELFF
TRBJ2-3,TRBV11-2,CASSLGSGSTDTQYF
TRBJ1-1,TRBV5-1,CASSFNRAPYTEAFF
TRBJ2-7,TRBV5-6,CASSFYRVASQQYF
TRBJ2-1,TRBV27,CASSFRGNGEQFF
TRBJ2-3,TRBV9,CASSARGLAEGTDTQYF
TRBJ2-7,TRBV5-1,CARLGTWDYEQYF
TRBJ1-2,TRBV5-5,CASSLIPGQGANFLDYGYTF
TRBJ1-5,TRBV2,CATTGGRNQPQHF
TRBJ2-3,TRBV5-1,CASSLGAETPTDTQYF
TRBJ1-5,TRBV19,CASSRAPGYQPQHF
TRBJ2-1,TRBV7-7,CASSPLGGGNEQFF
TRBJ1-2,TRBV5-6,CASSGTGVNYGYTF
TRBJ2-3,TRBV2,CASRRDKLNTQYF
TRBJ2-7,TRBV2,CASRPGIAAPYEQYF
TRBJ1-4,TRBV6-6,CASSNRGSNEKLFF
TRBJ1-4,TRBV28,CASRSGGTGEKLFF
TRBJ1-1,TRBV19,CASSPGGWNTEAFF
NA,TRBV11-2,CASSLDPYPGISGEYEQYF
TRBJ1-1,TRBV7-9,CASSPTGLNTEAFF
TRBJ2-7,TRBV25-1,CASSETGGTYEQYF
TRBJ2-1,TRBV5-4,CASSLDFNPGNEQFF
TRBJ1-3,TRBV13,CASSLSGWRGGRRSGNTIYF
TRBJ1-4,TRBV6-5,CASSYSIAGEKLFF
TRBJ1-1,TRBV7-9,CASRRADNTEAFF
TRBJ1-1,TRBV18,CASSRLQGVTEAFF
TRBJ2-5,TRBV5-5,CASSLLSVAGGETQYF
TRBJ1-1,TRBV7-9,CASSPREGRANTEAFF
TRBJ1-5,TRBV15,CATSPRRDYQPQHF